This TCR beta chain was observed in a study of blood T cell repertoires in COVID-19 (dated by TCRdb to the early 2020s). Broadly, across the study: Collaborator samples came from the United States, Italy and Spain and covered acute and convalescent phases of COVID-19. The material from the prospective study consisted of cDNA or gDNA derived from T cells, B-cell-depleted T cells, or PBMCs. Deeply sampled blood TCRbeta repertoires from subjects exposed to, actively infected with, or recovered from COVID-19 were included in the dataset. The repertoires were released in a freely available public database meant as a resource for research on the immune response to SARS-CoV-2. Samples came from the ongoing ImmuneRACE study (first 160 participants) plus 1,254 subjects from 6 global collaborators. A de-identified subject ID, COVID-19 status, age in years and sex were almost always included in the sample metadata. Where available, HLA class I and class II types were taken from metadata supplied by the sample provider and were not determined by assay-based typing. General findings and caveats noted by the study authors: Clinical and demographic metadata were provided uncurated, with the amount varying by source and participant.

About this clone itself: Its antigen is not yet known. No much larger clone exists at a distance of one base, and base qualities are not known.

TCRbeta CDR3 regions were amplified from genomic DNA using the immunoSEQ Assay, a bias-controlled multiplex PCR. The paper's data handling went like this. The number of nucleated cells in each sample was estimated from the amplification of reference gene primers within the assay. To quantify the absolute abundance of each unique TCRbeta CDR3 rearrangement, sequence reads were collapsed and filtered. For each sample, productive Simpson clonality was calculated by taking the square root of Simpson's diversity index across productive rearrangements. TCRdb provides this immuneACCESS table in a form limited to in-frame rearrangements. Some clones are lacking; in checked studies, under half of them reflect an unresolved V gene, and why the rest are absent is not known. V, J and clone size are taken as reported in that table, and D and trimming were inferred from the DNA itself. This sample comprises roughly 110,000 clones, over 80% of them detected only once. Roughly 1.2% of the sample is taken by the ten largest.

Collaborating institutions collected whole blood in K2EDTA tubes following their own protocols. For TCRbeta analysis, collaborators shipped samples as frozen whole blood, isolated PBMCs, or DNA extracted from either of those sample types. The sequence derives from a woman aged 25 to 39 with acute or convalescent COVID-19. The sequencing input was peripheral blood.

CDR3 region: CASSSSTSGRYEQYF. Here is the DNA: TGTGCCAGCAGCTCCTCGACTAGCGGGAGATACGAGCAGTACTTC. The chain joins TRBV27 to TRBJ2-7, with 12 bases aligning to TRBD2. The germline V gene (reference sequence) provides CDR1 MNHEY and CDR2 SMNVEV. Germline trimming amounts to 6 bases on V and 4 bases on J, with 7 as the count of junction bases outside the gene matches. Including cysteine and phenylalanine, the CDR3 has 15 amino acids. The entry retains the CDR3 DNA only, 45 bases that are in frame from base 1.